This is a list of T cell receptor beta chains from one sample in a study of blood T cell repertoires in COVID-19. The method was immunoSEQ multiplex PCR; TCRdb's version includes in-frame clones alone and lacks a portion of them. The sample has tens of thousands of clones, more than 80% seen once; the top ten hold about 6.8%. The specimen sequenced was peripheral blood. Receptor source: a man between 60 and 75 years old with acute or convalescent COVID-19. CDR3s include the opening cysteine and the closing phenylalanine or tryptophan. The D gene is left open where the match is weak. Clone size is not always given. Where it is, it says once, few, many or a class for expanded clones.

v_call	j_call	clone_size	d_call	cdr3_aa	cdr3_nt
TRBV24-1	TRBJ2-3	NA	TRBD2	CATSDPSAGALLDTDTQYF	TGTGCCACCAGTGACCCGTCAGCGGGAGCCCTCCTGGACACAGATACGCAGTATTTT
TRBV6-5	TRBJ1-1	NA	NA	CASSVRGRDTEAFF	TGTGCCAGCAGCGTTAGGGGGAGGGACACTGAAGCTTTCTTT
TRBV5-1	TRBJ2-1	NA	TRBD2	CASRLGVAGNNEQFF	TGCGCCAGCAGACTTGGGGTAGCGGGAAATAATGAGCAGTTCTTC
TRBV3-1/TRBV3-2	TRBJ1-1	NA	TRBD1	CASSRTGVAAFF	TGTGCCAGCAGCAGGACAGGGGTGGCAGCTTTCTTT
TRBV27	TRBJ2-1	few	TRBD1	CASSFPDAGQGGNEQFF	TGTGCCAGCAGTTTTCCCGATGCGGGACAGGGGGGCAATGAGCAGTTCTTC
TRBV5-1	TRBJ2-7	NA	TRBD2	CASGTIAGTSEQYF	TGCGCCAGCGGTACAATAGCGGGGACCTCCGAGCAGTACTTC
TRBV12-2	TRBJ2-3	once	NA	CASRLSQDTKSTSTDTQYF	TGTGCAAGTCGCTTATCACAGGACACTAAATCTACTAGCACAGATACGCAGTATTTT
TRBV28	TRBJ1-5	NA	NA	CASSLPGGSNQPQHF	TGTGCCAGCAGTTTACCTGGGGGCAGCAATCAGCCCCAGCATTTT
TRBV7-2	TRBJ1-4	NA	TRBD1	CASRRQGVEKLFF	TGTGCCAGCAGAAGACAGGGGGTGGAAAAACTGTTTTTT
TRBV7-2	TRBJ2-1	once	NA	CASSSWESGQRDYNEQFF	TGTGCCAGCAGCTCCTGGGAGTCAGGCCAGCGCGATTACAATGAGCAGTTCTTC
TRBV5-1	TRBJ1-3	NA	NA	CASSFFGSEGNTIYF	TGCGCCAGCAGCTTCTTCGGCAGCGAAGGAAACACCATATATTTT